The entry that follows covers one T cell receptor (beta chain) sequence. The CDR3 loop spans 11 amino acids. V was pared by 11 bases and J by 4 bases, with 10 bases between. Germline V gene lookup returns CDR1 MNHEY and CDR2 SVGAGI. Libraries were prepared by immunoSEQ multiplex PCR; TCRdb keeps only in-frame clonotypes and omits some of them. Of 200,000 to 250,000 clones listed, more than 80% are singletons. The data were taken from a study of blood T cell repertoires in COVID-19. Material for sequencing was PBMCs or T cells enriched from blood (not recorded which). The clonotype originates from a man aged 50-60 years who had been exposed to COVID-19. This chain links TRBV6-5 with TRBJ2-3; a possible D gene is TRBD2 (5 bases). The CDR3 spells CAARDADTQYF. Written as DNA, the CDR3 is TGTGCCGCGAGGGATGCAGATACGCAGTATTTT.